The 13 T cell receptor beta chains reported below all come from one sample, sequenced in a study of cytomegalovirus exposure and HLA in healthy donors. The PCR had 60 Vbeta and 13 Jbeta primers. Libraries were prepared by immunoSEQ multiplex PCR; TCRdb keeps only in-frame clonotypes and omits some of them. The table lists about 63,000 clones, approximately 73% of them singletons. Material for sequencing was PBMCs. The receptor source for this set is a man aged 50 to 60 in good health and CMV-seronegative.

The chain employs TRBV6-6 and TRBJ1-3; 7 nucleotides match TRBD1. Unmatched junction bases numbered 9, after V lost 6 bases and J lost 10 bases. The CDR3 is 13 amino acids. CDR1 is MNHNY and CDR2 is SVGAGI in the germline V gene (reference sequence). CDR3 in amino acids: CASRTGPSSTIYF. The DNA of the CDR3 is TGTGCCAGCAGGACAGGGCCAAGCTCGACCATATATTTT.

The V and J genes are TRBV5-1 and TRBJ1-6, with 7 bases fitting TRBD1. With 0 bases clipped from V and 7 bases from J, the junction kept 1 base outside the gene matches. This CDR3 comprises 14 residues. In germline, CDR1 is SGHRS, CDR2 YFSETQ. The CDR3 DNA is TGCGCCAGCAGCTTGGAACAGGGGAATTCACCCCTCCACTTT. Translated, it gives CASSLEQGNSPLHF.

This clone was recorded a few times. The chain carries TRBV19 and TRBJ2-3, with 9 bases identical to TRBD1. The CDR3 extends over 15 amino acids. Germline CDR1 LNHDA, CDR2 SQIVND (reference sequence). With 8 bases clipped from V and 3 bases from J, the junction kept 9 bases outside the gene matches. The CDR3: CASGTGGLRTDTQYF. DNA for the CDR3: TGTGCCAGTGGAACAGGGGGCTTGAGGACAGATACGCAGTATTTT.

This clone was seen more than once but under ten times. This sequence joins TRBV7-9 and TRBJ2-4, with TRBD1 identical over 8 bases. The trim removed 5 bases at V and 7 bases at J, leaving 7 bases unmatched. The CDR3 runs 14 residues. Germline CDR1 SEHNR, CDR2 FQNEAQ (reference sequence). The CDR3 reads CASSLDRGGNIQYF. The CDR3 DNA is TGTGCCAGCAGCCTCGACAGGGGTGGCAACATTCAGTACTTC.

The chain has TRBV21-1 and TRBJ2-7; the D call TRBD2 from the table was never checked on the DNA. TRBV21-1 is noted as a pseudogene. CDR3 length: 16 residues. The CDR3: CASSKGPASGGYEQYF. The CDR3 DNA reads TGTGCCAGCAGCAAAGGGCCCGCCTCAGGAGGCTACGAGCAGTACTTC.

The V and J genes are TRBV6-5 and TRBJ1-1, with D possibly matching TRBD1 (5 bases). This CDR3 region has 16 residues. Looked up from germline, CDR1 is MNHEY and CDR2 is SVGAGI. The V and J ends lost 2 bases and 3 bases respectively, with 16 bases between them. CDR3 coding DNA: TGTGCCAGCAGTTACCCCCCAGGTGGGGGGTACACTGAAGCTTTCTTT. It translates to CASSYPPGGGYTEAFF.

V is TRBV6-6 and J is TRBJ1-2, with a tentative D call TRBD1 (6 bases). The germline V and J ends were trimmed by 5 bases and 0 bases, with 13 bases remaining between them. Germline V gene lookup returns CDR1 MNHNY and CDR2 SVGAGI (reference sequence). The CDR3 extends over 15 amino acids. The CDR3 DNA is TGTGCCAGCAGTCAAACAGGGCTGACTAACTATGGCTACACCTTC. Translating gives CASSQTGLTNYGYTF.

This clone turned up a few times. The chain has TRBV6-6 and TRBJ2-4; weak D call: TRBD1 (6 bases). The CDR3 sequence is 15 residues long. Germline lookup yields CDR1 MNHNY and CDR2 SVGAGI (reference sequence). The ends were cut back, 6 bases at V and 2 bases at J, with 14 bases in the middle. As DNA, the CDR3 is TGTGCCAGCAGCGGACAGCCTCAAACCAAAAACATTCAGTACTTC. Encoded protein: CASSGQPQTKNIQYF.

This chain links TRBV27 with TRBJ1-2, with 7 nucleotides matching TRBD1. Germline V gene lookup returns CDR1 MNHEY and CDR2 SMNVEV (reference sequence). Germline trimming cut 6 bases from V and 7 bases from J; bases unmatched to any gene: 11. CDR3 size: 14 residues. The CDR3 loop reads CASRRGTVLSGYTF. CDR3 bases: TGTGCCAGCAGACGGGGGACAGTGTTGAGTGGCTACACCTTC.

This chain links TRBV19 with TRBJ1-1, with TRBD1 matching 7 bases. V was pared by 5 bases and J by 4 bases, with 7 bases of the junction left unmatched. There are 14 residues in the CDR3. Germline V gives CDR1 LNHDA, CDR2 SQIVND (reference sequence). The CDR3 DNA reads TGTGCCAGTAGTCCGGGACAGACTGGCACTGAAGCTTTCTTT. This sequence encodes CASSPGQTGTEAFF.

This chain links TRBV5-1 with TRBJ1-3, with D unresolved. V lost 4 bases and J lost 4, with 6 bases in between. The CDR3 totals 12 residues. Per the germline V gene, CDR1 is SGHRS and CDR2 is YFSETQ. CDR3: CASSPSGNTIYF. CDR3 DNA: TGCGCCAGCAGCCCAAGCGGAAACACCATATATTTT.

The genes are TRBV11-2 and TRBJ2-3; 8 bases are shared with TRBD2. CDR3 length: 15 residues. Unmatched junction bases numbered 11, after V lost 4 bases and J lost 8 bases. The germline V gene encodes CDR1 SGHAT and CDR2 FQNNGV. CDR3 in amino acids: CASSYQPGGQVTQYF. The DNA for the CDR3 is TGTGCCAGCAGCTACCAGCCGGGGGGGCAGGTTACGCAGTATTTT.

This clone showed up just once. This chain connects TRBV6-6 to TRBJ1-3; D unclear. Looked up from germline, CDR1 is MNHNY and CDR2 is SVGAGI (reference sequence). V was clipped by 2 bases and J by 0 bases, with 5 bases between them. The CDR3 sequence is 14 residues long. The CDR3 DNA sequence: TGTGCCAGCAGTTACGAGAGCTCTGGAAACACCATATATTTT. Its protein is CASSYESSGNTIYF.